These 2 T cell receptor beta chains share one sample of origin, sequenced in a study of T cell repertoires in urothelial bladder cancer. Sequenced by immunoSEQ multiplex PCR; TCRdb stores in-frame clones only, minus some. The sample shows 8,500 to 13,000 clones, under 70% of them seen only once. The sequencing sample was made of tumor-infiltrating cells from bladder cancer. The receptors were gathered from a human donor with a benign inflammatory bladder lesion.

The chain uses TRBV19 and TRBJ1-4; D is possibly TRBD1 (5 bases). From germline, CDR1 is LNHDA and CDR2 SQIVND (reference sequence). V lost 6 bases and J 5 bases, leaving 10 bases between the germline ends. There are 13 residues in the CDR3. The CDR3: CASSGTPNEKLFF. In DNA form, the CDR3 reads TGTGCCAGTAGCGGGACCCCCAATGAAAAACTGTTTTTT.

This clone appeared a few times. This rearrangement joins TRBV5-4 to TRBJ2-7; 10 positions match TRBD1. Germline V gives CDR1 SGHNT, CDR2 YYREEE (reference sequence). CDR3 length: 14 amino acids. Germline trimming cut 4 bases from V and 5 bases from J; bases unmatched to any gene: 6. CDR3 in DNA: TGTGCCAGCAGCCGGGACAGGGGCGGCCACGAGCAGTACTTC. Its protein is CASSRDRGGHEQYF. Looking up the rest from reference TRBV5-4 and TRBJ2-7 gives the full variable domain: ETGVTQSPTHLIKTRGQQVTLRCSSQSGHNTVSWYQQALGQGPQFIFQYYREEENGRGNFPPRFSGLQFPNYSSELNVNALELDDSALYLCASSRDRGGHEQYFGPGTRLTVT.